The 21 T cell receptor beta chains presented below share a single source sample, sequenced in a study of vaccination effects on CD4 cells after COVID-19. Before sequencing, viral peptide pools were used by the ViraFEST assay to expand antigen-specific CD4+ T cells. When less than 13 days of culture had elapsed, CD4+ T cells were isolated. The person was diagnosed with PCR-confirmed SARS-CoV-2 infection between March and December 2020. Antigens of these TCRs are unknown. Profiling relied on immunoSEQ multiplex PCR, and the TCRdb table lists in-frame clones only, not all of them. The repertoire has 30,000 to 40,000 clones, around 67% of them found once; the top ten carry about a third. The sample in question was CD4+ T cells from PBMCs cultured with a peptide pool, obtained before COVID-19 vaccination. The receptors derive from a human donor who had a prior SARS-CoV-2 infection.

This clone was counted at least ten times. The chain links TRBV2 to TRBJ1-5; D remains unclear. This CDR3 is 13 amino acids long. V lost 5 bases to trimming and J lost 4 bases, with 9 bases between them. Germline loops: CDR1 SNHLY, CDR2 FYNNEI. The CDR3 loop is CASSNWANQPQHF. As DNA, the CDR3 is TGTGCCAGCAGTAATTGGGCAAATCAGCCCCAGCATTTT.

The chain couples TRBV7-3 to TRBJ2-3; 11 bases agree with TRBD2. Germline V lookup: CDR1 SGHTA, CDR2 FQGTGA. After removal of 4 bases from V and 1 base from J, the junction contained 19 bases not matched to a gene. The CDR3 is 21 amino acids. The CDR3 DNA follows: TGTGCCAGCAGCTCCACACCCCCCCTAGCGGGGGGCCTTAGGGGCACAGATACGCAGTATTTT. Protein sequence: CASSSTPPLAGGLRGTDTQYF.

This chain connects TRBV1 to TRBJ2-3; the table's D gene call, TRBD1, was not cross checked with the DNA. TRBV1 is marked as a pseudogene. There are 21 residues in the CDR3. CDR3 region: CTSSQEVRDRGTRAVADTQYF. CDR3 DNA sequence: TGCACCAGCAGCCAAGAGGTCCGGGACAGGGGCACGAGAGCGGTCGCAGATACGCAGTATTTT.

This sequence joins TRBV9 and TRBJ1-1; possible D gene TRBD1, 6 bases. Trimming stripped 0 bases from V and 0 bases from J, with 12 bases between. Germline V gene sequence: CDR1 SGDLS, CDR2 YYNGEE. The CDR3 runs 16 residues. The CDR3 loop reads CASSVGLGGMNTEAFF. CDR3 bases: TGTGCCAGCAGCGTAGGGTTAGGGGGAATGAACACTGAAGCTTTCTTT.

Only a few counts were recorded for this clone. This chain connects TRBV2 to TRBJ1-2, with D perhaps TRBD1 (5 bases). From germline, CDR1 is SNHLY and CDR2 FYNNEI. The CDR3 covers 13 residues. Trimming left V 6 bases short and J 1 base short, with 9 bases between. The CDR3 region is CASSRDGNYGYTF. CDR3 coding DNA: TGTGCCAGCAGCCGGGACGGTAACTATGGCTACACCTTC.

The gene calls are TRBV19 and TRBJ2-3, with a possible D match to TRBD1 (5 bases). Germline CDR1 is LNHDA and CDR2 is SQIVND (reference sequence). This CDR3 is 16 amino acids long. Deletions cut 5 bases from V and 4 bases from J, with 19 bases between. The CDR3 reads CASSWQGSAGPDTQYF. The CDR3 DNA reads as TGTGCCAGTAGTTGGCAGGGATCAGCAGGGCCAGATACGCAGTATTTT.

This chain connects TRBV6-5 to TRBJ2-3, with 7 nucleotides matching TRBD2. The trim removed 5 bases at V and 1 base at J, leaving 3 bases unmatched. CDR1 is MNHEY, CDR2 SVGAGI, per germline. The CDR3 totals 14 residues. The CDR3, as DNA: TGTGCCAGCAGTCCGGGACTACGCACAGATACGCAGTATTTT. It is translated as CASSPGLRTDTQYF.

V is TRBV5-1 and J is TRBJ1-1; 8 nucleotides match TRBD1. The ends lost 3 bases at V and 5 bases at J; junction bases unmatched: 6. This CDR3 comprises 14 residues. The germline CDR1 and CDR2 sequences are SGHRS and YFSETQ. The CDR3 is CASSSTGGDTEAFF. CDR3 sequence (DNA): TGCGCCAGCAGCTCTACAGGGGGTGATACTGAAGCTTTCTTT.

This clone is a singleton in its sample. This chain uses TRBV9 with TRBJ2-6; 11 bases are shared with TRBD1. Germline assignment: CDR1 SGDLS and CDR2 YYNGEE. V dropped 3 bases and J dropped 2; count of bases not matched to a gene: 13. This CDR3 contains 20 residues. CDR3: CASSGPPGGQGAAGANVLTF. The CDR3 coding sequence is TGTGCCAGCAGCGGACCCCCGGGAGGACAGGGGGCAGCTGGGGCCAACGTCCTGACTTTC.

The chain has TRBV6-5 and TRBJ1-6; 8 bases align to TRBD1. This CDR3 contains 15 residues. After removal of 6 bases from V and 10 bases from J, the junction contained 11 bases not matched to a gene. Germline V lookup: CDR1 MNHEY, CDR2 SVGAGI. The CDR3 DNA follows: TGTGCCAGCAGCGGAGGGACAGGAAGGTACTCACCCCTCCACTTT. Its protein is CASSGGTGRYSPLHF.

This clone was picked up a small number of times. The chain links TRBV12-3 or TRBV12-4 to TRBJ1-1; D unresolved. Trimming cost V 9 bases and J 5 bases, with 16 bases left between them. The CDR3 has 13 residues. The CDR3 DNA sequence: TGTGCCAGTCTTCTCCATCCGGGAACTGAAGCTTTCTTT. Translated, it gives CASLLHPGTEAFF.

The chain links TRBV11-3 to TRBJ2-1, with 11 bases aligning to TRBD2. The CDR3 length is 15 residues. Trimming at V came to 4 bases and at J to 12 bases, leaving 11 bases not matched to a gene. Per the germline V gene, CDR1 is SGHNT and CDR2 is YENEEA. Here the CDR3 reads CASSSIAGGPIMQFF. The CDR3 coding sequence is TGTGCCAGCAGCTCAATAGCGGGAGGGCCGATTATGCAGTTCTTC.

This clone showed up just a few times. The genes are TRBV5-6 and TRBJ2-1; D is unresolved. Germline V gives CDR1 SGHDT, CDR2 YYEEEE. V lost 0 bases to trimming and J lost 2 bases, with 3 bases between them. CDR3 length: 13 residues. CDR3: CASSLDTYNEQFF. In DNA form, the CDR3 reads TGTGCCAGCAGCTTGGACACCTACAATGAGCAGTTCTTC.

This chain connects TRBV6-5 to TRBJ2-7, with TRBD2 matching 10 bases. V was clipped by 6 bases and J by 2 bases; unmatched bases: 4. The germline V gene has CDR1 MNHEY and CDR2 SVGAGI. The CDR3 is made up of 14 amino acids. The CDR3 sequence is CASSRGLAAYEQYF. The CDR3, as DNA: TGTGCCAGCAGCCGAGGACTAGCGGCCTACGAGCAGTACTTC.

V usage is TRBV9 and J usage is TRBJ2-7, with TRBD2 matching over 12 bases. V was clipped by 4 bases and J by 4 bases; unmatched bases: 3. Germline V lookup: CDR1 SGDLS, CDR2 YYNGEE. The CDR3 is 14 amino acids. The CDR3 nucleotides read TGTGCCAGCAGCTTGACTAGCGGGGGATACGAGCAGTACTTC. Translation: CASSLTSGGYEQYF.

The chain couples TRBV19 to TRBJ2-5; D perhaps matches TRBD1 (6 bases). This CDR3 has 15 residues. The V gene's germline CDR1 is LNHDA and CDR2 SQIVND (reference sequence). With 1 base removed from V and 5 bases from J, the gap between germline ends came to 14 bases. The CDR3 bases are TGTGCCAGTAGTATAGGGACAGTGCAAGGGGAGACCCAGTACTTC. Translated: CASSIGTVQGETQYF.

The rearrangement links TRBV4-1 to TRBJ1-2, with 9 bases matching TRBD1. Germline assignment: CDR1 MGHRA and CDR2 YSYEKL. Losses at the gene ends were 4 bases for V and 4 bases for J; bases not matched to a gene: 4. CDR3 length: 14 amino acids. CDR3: CASSRRDRVYGYTF. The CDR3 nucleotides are TGCGCCAGCAGCCGACGGGACAGGGTCTATGGCTACACCTTC.

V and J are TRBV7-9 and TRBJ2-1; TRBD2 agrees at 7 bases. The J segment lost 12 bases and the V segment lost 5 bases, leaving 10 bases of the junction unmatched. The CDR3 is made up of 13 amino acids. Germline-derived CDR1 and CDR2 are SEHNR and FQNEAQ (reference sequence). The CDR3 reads CASSQRGAGSQFF. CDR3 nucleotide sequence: TGTGCCAGCAGCCAACGTGGAGCGGGATCGCAGTTCTTC.

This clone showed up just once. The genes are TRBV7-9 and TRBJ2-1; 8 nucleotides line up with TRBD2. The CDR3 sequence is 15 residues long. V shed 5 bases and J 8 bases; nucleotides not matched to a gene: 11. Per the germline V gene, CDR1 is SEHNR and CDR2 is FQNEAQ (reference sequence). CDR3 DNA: TGTGCCAGCAGCCGATTATATAGCGGGAACTATGAGCAGTTCTTC. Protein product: CASSRLYSGNYEQFF.

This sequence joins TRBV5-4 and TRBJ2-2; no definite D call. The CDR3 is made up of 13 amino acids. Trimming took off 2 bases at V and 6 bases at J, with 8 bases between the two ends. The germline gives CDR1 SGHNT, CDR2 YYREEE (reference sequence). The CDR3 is CASSFWGAGELFF. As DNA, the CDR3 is TGTGCCAGCAGCTTTTGGGGTGCCGGGGAGCTGTTTTTT. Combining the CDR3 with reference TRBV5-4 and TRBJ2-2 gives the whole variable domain ETGVTQSPTHLIKTRGQQVTLRCSSQSGHNTVSWYQQALGQGPQFIFQYYREEENGRGNFPPRFSGLQFPNYSSELNVNALELDDSALYLCASSFWGAGELFFGEGSRLTVL.

The CDR3 reads CASSQDLAGGLSYEQYF. CDR3 DNA sequence: TGTGCCAGCAGCCAAGATCTAGCGGGAGGCCTCTCCTACGAGCAGTACTTC. The chain joins TRBV4-2 to TRBJ2-7; 11 positions match TRBD2. The junction had 4 bases not matched to a gene; V was cut back by 0 bases and J by 0 bases. The CDR3 loop spans 17 amino acids. Germline assignment: CDR1 LGHNA and CDR2 YNFKEQ.